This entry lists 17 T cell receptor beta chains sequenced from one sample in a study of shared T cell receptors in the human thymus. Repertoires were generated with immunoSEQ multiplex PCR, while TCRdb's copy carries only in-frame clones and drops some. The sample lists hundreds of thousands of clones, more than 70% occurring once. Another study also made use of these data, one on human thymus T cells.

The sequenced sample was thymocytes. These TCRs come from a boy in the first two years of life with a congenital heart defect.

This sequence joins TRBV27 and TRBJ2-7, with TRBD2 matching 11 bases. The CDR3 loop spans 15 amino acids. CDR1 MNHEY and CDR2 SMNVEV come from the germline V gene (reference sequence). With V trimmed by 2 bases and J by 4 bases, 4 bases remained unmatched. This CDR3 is CASSLVLAGGYEQYF. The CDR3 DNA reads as TGTGCCAGCAGTTTAGTCCTAGCGGGAGGTTACGAGCAGTACTTC.

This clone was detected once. The CDR3 here is CASSSPEIGQGEYGYTF. As DNA, the CDR3 is TGTGCCAGCAGTTCCCCCGAAATTGGACAGGGGGAGTATGGCTACACCTTC. This chain connects TRBV28 to TRBJ1-2, with 10 bases identical to TRBD1. J gave up 5 bases and V 4 bases, and 13 bases lay outside the gene matches. Germline loops: CDR1 MDHEN, CDR2 SYDVKM. The CDR3 is made up of 17 amino acids.

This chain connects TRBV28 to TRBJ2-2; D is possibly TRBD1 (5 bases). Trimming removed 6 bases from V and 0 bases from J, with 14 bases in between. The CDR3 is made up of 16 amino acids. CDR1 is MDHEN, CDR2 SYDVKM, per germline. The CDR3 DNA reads TGTGCCAGCAGGTTGTGGACAAACGCGAACACCGGGGAGCTGTTTTTT. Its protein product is CASRLWTNANTGELFF.

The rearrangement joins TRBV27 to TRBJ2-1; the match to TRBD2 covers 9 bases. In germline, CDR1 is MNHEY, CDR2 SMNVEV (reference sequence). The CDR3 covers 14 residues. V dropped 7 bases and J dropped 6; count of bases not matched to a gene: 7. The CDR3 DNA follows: TGTGCCAGCAAGGCGGGAGGGGCGGGCAATGAGCAGTTCTTC. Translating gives CASKAGGAGNEQFF.

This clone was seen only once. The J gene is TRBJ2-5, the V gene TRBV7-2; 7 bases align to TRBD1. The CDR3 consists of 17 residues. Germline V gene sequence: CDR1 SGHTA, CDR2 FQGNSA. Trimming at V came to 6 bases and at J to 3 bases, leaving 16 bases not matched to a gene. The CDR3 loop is CASSPVSPGTEKETQYF. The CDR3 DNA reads TGTGCCAGCAGTCCTGTATCCCCCGGGACAGAAAAAGAGACCCAGTACTTC.

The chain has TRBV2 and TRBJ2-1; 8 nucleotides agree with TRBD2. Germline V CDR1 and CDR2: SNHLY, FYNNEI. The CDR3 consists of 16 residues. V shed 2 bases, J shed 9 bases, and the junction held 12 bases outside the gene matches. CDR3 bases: TGTGCCAGCAGTGAATTTCCACTAGCGGAGGGGGGTGAGCAGTTCTTC. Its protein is CASSEFPLAEGGEQFF.

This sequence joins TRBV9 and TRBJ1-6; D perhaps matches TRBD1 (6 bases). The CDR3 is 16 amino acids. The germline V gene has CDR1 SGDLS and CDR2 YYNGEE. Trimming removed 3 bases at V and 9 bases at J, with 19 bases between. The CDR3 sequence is CASSAKGHHPPSPLHF. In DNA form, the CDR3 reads TGTGCCAGCAGCGCCAAGGGACACCACCCACCTTCACCCCTCCACTTT.

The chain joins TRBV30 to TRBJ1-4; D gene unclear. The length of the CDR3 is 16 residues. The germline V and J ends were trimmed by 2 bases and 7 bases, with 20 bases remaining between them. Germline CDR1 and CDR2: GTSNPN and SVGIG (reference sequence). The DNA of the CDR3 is TGTGCCTGGAGTCTAACAAAGACCGGGGAAGGTGAAAAACTGTTTTTT. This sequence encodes CAWSLTKTGEGEKLFF.

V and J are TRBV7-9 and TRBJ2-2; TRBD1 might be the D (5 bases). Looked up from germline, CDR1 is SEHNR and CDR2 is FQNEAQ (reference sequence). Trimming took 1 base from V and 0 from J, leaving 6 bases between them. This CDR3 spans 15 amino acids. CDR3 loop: CASSLDRTNTGELFF. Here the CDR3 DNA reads TGTGCCAGCAGCTTAGACAGGACGAACACCGGGGAGCTGTTTTTT.

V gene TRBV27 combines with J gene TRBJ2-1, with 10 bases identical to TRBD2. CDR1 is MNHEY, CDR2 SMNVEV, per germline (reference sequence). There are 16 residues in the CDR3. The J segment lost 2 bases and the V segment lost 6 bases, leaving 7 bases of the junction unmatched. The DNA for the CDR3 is TGTGCCAGCAGCCCCGGACTAGCGGCTGCCTACAATGAGCAGTTCTTC. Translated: CASSPGLAAAYNEQFF.

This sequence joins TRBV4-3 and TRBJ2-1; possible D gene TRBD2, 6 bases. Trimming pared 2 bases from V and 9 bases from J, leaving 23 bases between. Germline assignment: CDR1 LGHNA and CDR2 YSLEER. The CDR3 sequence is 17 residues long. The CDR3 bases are TGCGCCAGCAGCCAACAGTTCAGGGACTGGCAGGACCGTGAGCAGTTCTTC. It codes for CASSQQFRDWQDREQFF.

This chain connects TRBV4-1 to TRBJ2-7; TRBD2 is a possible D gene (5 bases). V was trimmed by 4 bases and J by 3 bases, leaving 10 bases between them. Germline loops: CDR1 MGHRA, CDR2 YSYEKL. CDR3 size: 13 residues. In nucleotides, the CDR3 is TGCGCCAGCAGCCGTAGACTAAACTACGAGCAGTACTTC. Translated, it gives CASSRRLNYEQYF.

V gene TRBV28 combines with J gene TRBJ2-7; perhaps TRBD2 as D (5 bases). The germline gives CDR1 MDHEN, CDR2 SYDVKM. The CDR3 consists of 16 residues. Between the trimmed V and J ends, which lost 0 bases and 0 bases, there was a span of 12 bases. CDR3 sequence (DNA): TGTGCCAGCAGTTTATGGGGTAGCGCTAACTCCTACGAGCAGTACTTC. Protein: CASSLWGSANSYEQYF.

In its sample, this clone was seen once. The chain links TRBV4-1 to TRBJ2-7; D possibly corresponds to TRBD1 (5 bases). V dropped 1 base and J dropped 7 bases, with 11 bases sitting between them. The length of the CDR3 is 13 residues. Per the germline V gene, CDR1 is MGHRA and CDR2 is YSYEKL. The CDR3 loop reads CASSQGGRQEQYF. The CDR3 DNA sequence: TGCGCCAGCAGCCAAGGGGGAAGACAGGAGCAGTACTTC.

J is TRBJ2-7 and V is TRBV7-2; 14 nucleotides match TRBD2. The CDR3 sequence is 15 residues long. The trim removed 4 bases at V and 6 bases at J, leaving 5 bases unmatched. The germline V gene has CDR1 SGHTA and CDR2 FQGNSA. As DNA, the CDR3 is TGTGCCAGCAGCTGTCCGGGACTAGCGGGAGCCGAGCAGTACTTC. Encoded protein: CASSCPGLAGAEQYF.

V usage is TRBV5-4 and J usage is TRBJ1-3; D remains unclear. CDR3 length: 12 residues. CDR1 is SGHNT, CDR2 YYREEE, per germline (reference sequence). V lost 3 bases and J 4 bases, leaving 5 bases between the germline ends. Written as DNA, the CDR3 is TGTGCCAGCAGCTCGGGGGGAAACACCATATATTTT. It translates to CASSSGGNTIYF.

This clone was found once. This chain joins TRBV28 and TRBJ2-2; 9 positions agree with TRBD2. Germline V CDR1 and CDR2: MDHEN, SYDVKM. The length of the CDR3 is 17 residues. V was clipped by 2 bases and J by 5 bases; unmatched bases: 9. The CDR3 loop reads CASSLRAGTSWTGELFF. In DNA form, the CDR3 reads TGTGCCAGCAGTTTAAGGGCCGGGACTAGCTGGACCGGGGAGCTGTTTTTT.